The T cell receptor beta chain described here comes from a study of CD8 T cells in Susac syndrome. Study at large: Treatment at blood withdrawal was none, corticosteroids, or intravenous immunoglobulin alone in Susac syndrome patients.

Patients with Susac syndrome met diagnostic criteria that were recently defined for definite or probable disease. Negative isolation yielded CD8+ and CD4+ T cells; FACS enriched TEMRA cells. RNA totalling roughly 0.5 to 1 ug underwent reverse transcription with random hexamers. TCRdb re-called the immunoSEQ multiplex PCR reads with MiXCR, one entry per CDR3 protein. The sample carries 95,000 to 150,000 distinct CDR3 sequences, around 94% recorded once. This CDR3 comprises 13 residues. The germline CDR1 and CDR2 sequences are GTSNPN and SVGIG (reference sequence). V was shortened by 3 bases and J by 2 bases, with 11 bases between the two germline ends.

This TCR was sampled from a human donor with Susac syndrome. Sequenced: CD8+ T cells from PBMCs. This chain uses TRBV30 with TRBJ2-7; D remains unclear. The CDR3: CAWSADGTYEQYF. CDR3 sequence (DNA): TGTGCCTGGAGCGCGGACGGAACCTACGAGCAGTACTTC.